This TCR beta chain was profiled in a study of cytomegalovirus exposure and HLA in healthy donors. General observations from the study: TCR beta chain V- and J-gene trimming was linked, in a later analysis, to a missense variant in DCLRE1C. There were reportedly fewer N-insertions in an Asian-associated ancestry cluster than the approximately 630-donor mean, in a later analysis.

The CDR3 totals 13 residues. Per germline, CDR1 SGHKS and CDR2 YYEKEE (reference sequence). Between the trimmed V and J ends, which lost 0 bases and 5 bases, there was a span of 6 bases. The PCR ran on 60 Vbeta and 13 Jbeta primers. TCRdb's copy holds only in-frame clones and misses some; the assay was immunoSEQ multiplex PCR. The sample carries 150,000 to 200,000 clones, around 80% recorded once. A word on this clone: Antigen unknown.

The clonotype originates from a man aged 25-40 years in good health and CMV-seronegative. The chain carries TRBV5-5 and TRBJ2-1; no reliable D call. Input material: PBMCs. The CDR3 protein is CASSLGAHNEQFF. CDR3 sequence (DNA): TGTGCCAGCAGCTTGGGGGCTCACAATGAGCAGTTCTTC.